This T cell receptor beta chain was recorded in a study of T cell responses to AZD1222 COVID-19 vaccine. General study findings and limits: Females outnumbered males among donors, who were mostly white British; clonal diversity was possibly underestimated. Of spike-specific TCRs, nearly half reportedly target regions left unmutated in variants.

Generated by immunoSEQ multiplex PCR, the TCRdb table keeps only in-frame clones and is missing some. The table lists approximately 150,000 clones, about nine tenths of them singletons, with 1.9% in the top ten. The CDR3 sequence is 11 residues long. Trimming shortened V by 6 bases and J by 4 bases, and 7 bases separated the two germline ends. In germline, CDR1 is WSHSY, CDR2 SAAADI. About this clone itself: Its antigen is as yet unknown.

This receptor was obtained from an adult in good health. The specimen comprised peripheral blood, sampled on day 0 of AZD1222 vaccination. The chain carries TRBV10-2 and TRBJ2-7; the D is unclear. The DNA for the CDR3 is TGCGCCAGCAGGCTAATATACGAGCAGTACTTC. Amino acids: CASRLIYEQYF.